The 27 T cell receptor beta chains below were found in one sample sequenced in a study of cytomegalovirus exposure and HLA in healthy donors. Primers for the PCR totalled 60 Vbeta and 13 Jbeta. Measured with immunoSEQ multiplex PCR; TCRdb has only the in-frame clones, and not every one. The data show fewer than 110,000 clones, 66% seen once. Sequenced sample: PBMCs. Source of these receptors: a woman between 50 and 59 years old in good health and CMV-seronegative.

Here the CDR3 reads CASSLRVGEKLFF. The CDR3 region has the DNA TGTGCCAGCAGCTTGAGGGTAGGGGAAAAACTGTTTTTT. The V gene is TRBV7-9, the J gene TRBJ1-4; D remains ambiguous. CDR1 is SEHNR and CDR2 is FQNEAQ in the germline V gene (reference sequence). This CDR3 spans 13 amino acids. The V gene lost 3 bases and the J gene lost 8 bases, with 10 bases spanning the gap.

The rearrangement joins TRBV9 to TRBJ2-5; 12 positions agree with TRBD2. TRBJ2-7 explains the end of the DNA better; the J call may be wrong. The CDR3 covers 15 residues. Germline values: CDR1 SGDLS, CDR2 YYNGEE. CDR3 residues: CASSVGTSGTYEQYF. CDR3 in DNA: TGTGCCAGCAGCGTAGGGACTAGCGGGACCTACGAGCAGTACTTC.

The rearrangement links TRBV5-6 to TRBJ1-4, with 9 bases that match TRBD1. V was clipped by 4 bases and J by 7 bases; unmatched bases: 5. Germline V lookup: CDR1 SGHDT, CDR2 YYEEEE. This CDR3 is 14 amino acids long. CDR3 sequence reads: CASSLDRGVEKLFF. CDR3 nucleotides: TGTGCCAGCAGCCTTGACAGGGGGGTTGAAAAACTGTTTTTT.

The CDR3 loop reads CASRSGQNFLYGYTF. CDR3 coding DNA: TGTGCCAGCAGATCCGGACAGAATTTCCTCTATGGCTACACCTTC. The chain combines TRBV5-4 with TRBJ1-2; possible D gene TRBD1, 6 bases. Trimming removed 5 bases at V and 4 bases at J, with 18 bases between. The CDR3 length is 15 residues. Per germline, CDR1 SGHNT and CDR2 YYREEE (reference sequence).

The rearrangement joins TRBV19 to TRBJ2-2; 7 bases map to TRBD2. In germline, CDR1 is LNHDA, CDR2 SQIVND (reference sequence). V was clipped by 4 bases and J by 7 bases; unmatched bases: 3. The CDR3 has 13 amino acids. The CDR3 DNA reads TGTGCCAGTAGTAGGACTAGTGTCGGGGAGCTGTTTTTT. It encodes CASSRTSVGELFF. The full variable domain, its missing parts supplied by reference TRBV19 and TRBJ2-2, is DGGITQSPKYLFRKEGQNVTLSCEQNLNHDAMYWYRQDPGQGLRLIYYSQIVNDFQKGDIAEGYSVSREKKESFPLTVTSAQKNPTAFYLCASSRTSVGELFFGEGSRLTVL.

The CDR3 region is CASSLAQGGGTGELFF. The CDR3 coding sequence is TGTGCCAGCAGCTTAGCGCAAGGAGGTGGGACCGGGGAGCTGTTTTTT. The chain combines TRBV7-9 with TRBJ2-2; a possible D gene is TRBD2 (5 bases). The CDR3 totals 16 residues. Trimming pared 0 bases from V and 5 bases from J, leaving 13 bases between. Germline V gene data show CDR1 as SEHNR and CDR2 as FQNEAQ (reference sequence).

The V and J genes are TRBV27 and TRBJ2-7; weak D call: TRBD2 (6 bases). The CDR3 runs 14 residues. CDR1 and CDR2 from the germline V gene are MNHEY and SMNVEV (reference sequence). Trimming stripped 1 base from V and 5 bases from J, with 12 bases between. The CDR3 bases are TGTGCCAGCAGTTTATGGGGGAGGCGGGACGAGCAGTACTTC. Protein: CASSLWGRRDEQYF.

The gene calls are TRBV5-6 and TRBJ1-3; D unclear. There are 14 residues in the CDR3. Germline V lookup: CDR1 SGHDT, CDR2 YYEEEE. The V end was cut by 0 bases, the J end by 2 bases, with 6 bases between. CDR3 in DNA: TGTGCCAGCAGCTTGGGAGGGCCTGGAAACACCATATATTTT. This sequence encodes CASSLGGPGNTIYF.

CDR3 loop: CASSQQLAGTDTQYF. The CDR3 DNA is TGCGCCAGCAGCCAACAACTAGCGGGAACAGATACGCAGTATTTT. The genes are TRBV4-3 and TRBJ2-3; TRBD2 agrees at 10 bases. The V gene's germline CDR1 is LGHNA and CDR2 YSLEER. There are 15 residues in the CDR3. V shed 2 bases and J 3 bases; nucleotides not matched to a gene: 2.

The chain has TRBV7-2 and TRBJ2-3; 14 nucleotides line up with TRBD2. J was trimmed by 4 bases and V by 4 bases; bases with no gene match: 4. CDR3 length equals 16 residues. Germline V gene data show CDR1 as SGHTA and CDR2 as FQGNSA. DNA for the CDR3: TGTGCCAGCAGCTCGGGACTAGCGGGAGCGTCAGATACGCAGTATTTT. It codes for CASSSGLAGASDTQYF.

This clone was detected only a few times. The genes are TRBV12-5 and TRBJ2-2, with 11 nucleotides matching TRBD2. V lost 1 base and J lost 7; bases outside the gene matches: 8. Germline values: CDR1 LGHNT, CDR2 FRNRAP. This CDR3 has 17 residues. This chain's CDR3 is CASGLGLAGTGNGELFF. For the CDR3, the DNA is TGTGCTAGTGGTTTGGGACTAGCGGGAACGGGTAACGGGGAGCTGTTTTTT.

The chain employs TRBV7-7 and TRBJ2-5, with D perhaps TRBD1 (5 bases). The germline CDR1 and CDR2 sequences are SSHAT and FNYEAQ (reference sequence). V lost 2 bases and J lost 1, with 14 bases in between. This CDR3 spans 16 amino acids. The CDR3 sequence: CASSLIPRQGQETQYF. The CDR3 nucleotides are TGTGCCAGCAGCTTAATCCCCCGCCAGGGCCAAGAGACCCAGTACTTC.

This sequence joins TRBV6-5 and TRBJ2-7, with 7 nucleotides matching TRBD1. Trimming at V came to 4 bases and at J to 6 bases, leaving 9 bases not matched to a gene. The CDR3 contains 14 residues. CDR1 and CDR2 from the germline V gene are MNHEY and SVGAGI. This CDR3 is CASSSLSGGLEQYF. CDR3 nucleotide sequence: TGTGCCAGCAGTTCGCTTTCAGGGGGTCTCGAGCAGTACTTC.

The chain couples TRBV5-1 to TRBJ2-3; TRBD1 matches 8 bases. Germline values: CDR1 SGHRS, CDR2 YFSETQ. This CDR3 contains 14 residues. V lost 3 bases, J lost 2 bases, and 2 bases stayed unmatched. As DNA, the CDR3 is TGCGCCAGCAGCTGGGACAGGACCACAGATACGCAGTATTTT. Protein product: CASSWDRTTDTQYF.

This chain joins TRBV7-8 and TRBJ2-5; 7 nucleotides agree with TRBD2. The ends lost 3 bases at V and 5 bases at J; junction bases unmatched: 3. CDR1 and CDR2 from the germline V gene are SGHVS and FQNEAQ. The CDR3 totals 13 residues. The CDR3 spells CASSFSGSETQYF. The CDR3 coding sequence is TGTGCCAGCAGCTTTAGCGGGTCCGAGACCCAGTACTTC.

This chain uses TRBV7-9 with TRBJ2-5; perhaps TRBD1 as D (6 bases). The CDR3 loop spans 13 amino acids. Germline V gene lookup returns CDR1 SEHNR and CDR2 FQNEAQ (reference sequence). V was clipped by 4 bases and J by 5 bases, with 11 bases between them. CDR3 region: CASSSQGTETQYF. CDR3 sequence (DNA): TGTGCCAGCAGCTCACAGGGCACCGAGACCCAGTACTTC.

The chain is built from TRBV5-4 and TRBJ1-2; the D gene is possibly TRBD1 (5 bases). Trimming removed 1 base from V and 4 bases from J, with 8 bases in between. CDR1 is SGHNT, CDR2 YYREEE, per germline (reference sequence). This CDR3 spans 13 amino acids. For the CDR3, the DNA is TGTGCCAGCAGCTTGCAGGGCGCCTATGGCTACACCTTC. Residues: CASSLQGAYGYTF.

The chain joins TRBV2 to TRBJ2-3, with 9 positions matching TRBD1. The V and J ends lost 10 bases and 6 bases, in that order; junction bases with no gene match: 14. CDR1 and CDR2 from the germline V gene are SNHLY and FYNNEI. The CDR3 consists of 15 residues. CDR3 sequence (DNA): TGTGCCACCATACCGGGACAGGGTGACTATGATACGCAGTATTTT. Protein: CATIPGQGDYDTQYF.

CDR3 bases: TGTGCCAGCAGCTTAGTCCCCGGCAATCAGCCCCAGCATTTT. This gives the protein CASSLVPGNQPQHF. The gene calls are TRBV7-2 and TRBJ1-5; D uncertain. From germline, CDR1 is SGHTA and CDR2 FQGNSA. Deletions cut 1 base from V and 2 bases from J, with 6 bases between. The CDR3 is made up of 14 amino acids.

This CDR3 is CASSPGTGSGTEAFF. The CDR3 coding sequence is TGTGCCAGCAGTCCCGGGACAGGGTCCGGCACTGAAGCTTTCTTT. V usage is TRBV6-1 and J usage is TRBJ1-1; 9 nucleotides align to TRBD1. Germline-derived CDR1 and CDR2 are MNHNS and SASEGT. The CDR3 consists of 15 residues. V shed 5 bases and J 4 bases; nucleotides not matched to a gene: 8.

The chain uses TRBV18 and TRBJ1-1; TRBD1 matches 9 bases. This CDR3 comprises 15 residues. V gave up 6 bases and J gave up 1 base; unmatched junction bases: 6. CDR1 KGHSH and CDR2 LQKENI come from the germline V gene. The CDR3 DNA follows: TGTGCCAGCTCTTGGACAGGGGAAGGGAACACTGAAGCTTTCTTT. Encoded protein: CASSWTGEGNTEAFF.

The chain uses TRBV7-9 and TRBJ2-7; D possibly corresponds to TRBD2 (5 bases). In germline, CDR1 is SEHNR, CDR2 FQNEAQ (reference sequence). The CDR3 has 16 amino acids. V lost 5 bases and J lost 3, with 20 bases in between. CDR3 region: CASSPPTNRERYEQYF. The CDR3 region has the DNA TGTGCCAGCAGCCCACCGACTAATCGGGAACGCTACGAGCAGTACTTC.

The sample holds a few counts of this clone. The chain is built from TRBV14 and TRBJ2-7; 9 positions agree with TRBD1. V lost 3 bases and J lost 6; bases outside the gene matches: 3. Germline-derived CDR1 and CDR2 are SGHDN and FVKESK. The CDR3 sequence is 13 residues long. CDR3 sequence (DNA): TGTGCCAGCAGCCAGTGGACAGGGGCCGAGCAGTACTTC. Its translation is CASSQWTGAEQYF. The variable domain in full, with the rest retrieved from reference TRBV14 and TRBJ2-7, is EAGVTQFPSHSVIEKGQTVTLRCDPISGHDNLYWYRRVMGKEIKFLLHFVKESKQDESGMPNNRFLAERTGGTYSTLKVQPAELEDSGVYFCASSQWTGAEQYFGPGTRLTVT.

The rearrangement uses TRBV6-1 and TRBJ2-5, with D perhaps matching TRBD2 (5 bases). The last part of the DNA fits TRBJ2-7 better; the J call may be wrong. The CDR3 runs 15 residues. Per the germline V gene, CDR1 is MNHNS and CDR2 is SASEGT. The CDR3 here is CASRESRVRLYEQYF. CDR3 sequence (DNA): TGTGCCAGCAGGGAATCGAGGGTACGCTTGTACGAGCAGTACTTC.

Turning to this clone: The junction departs from germline at one end; a sequencing error may be responsible. The V call is TRBV7-9, the J call TRBJ2-5, with D maybe TRBD2 (6 bases). The CDR3 runs to 12 residues. Per germline, CDR1 SEHNR and CDR2 FQNEAQ (reference sequence). This chain's CDR3 is CSSSPSAKTQYF. DNA for the CDR3: TGTTCCAGCAGCCCTAGCGCGAAGACCCAGTACTTC. The whole variable domain, filled in from reference TRBV7-9 and TRBJ2-5, reads DTGVSQNPRHKITKRGQNVTFRCDPISEHNRLYWYRQTLGQGPEFLTYFQNEAQLEKSRLLSDRFSAERPKGSFSTLEIQRTEQGDSAMYLCSSSPSAKTQYFGPGTRLLVL.

The chain combines TRBV4-1 with TRBJ2-3; 11 nucleotides match TRBD2. The V gene end was trimmed by 3 bases and the J gene end by 1 base; junction bases not matched to a gene: 3. Germline V gene sequence: CDR1 MGHRA, CDR2 YSYEKL. The CDR3 has 16 amino acids. CDR3 nucleotide sequence: TGCGCCAGCAGCCAGTCGGGACTAGCGGGCACAGATACGCAGTATTTT. Protein: CASSQSGLAGTDTQYF.

V is TRBV5-6 and J is TRBJ2-5; D may be TRBD2 (6 bases). CDR3 length: 14 amino acids. V was pared by 2 bases and J by 3 bases, with 11 bases between. Germline CDR1 and CDR2: SGHDT and YYEEEE. The DNA for the CDR3 is TGTGCCAGCAGCTTCAGGAGGGAGGAAGAGACCCAGTACTTC. Translating gives CASSFRREEETQYF.